This T cell receptor beta chain is drawn from a study of OX40 agonist ivuxolimab in advanced cancers. Study-level information: Dose-escalation subjects each had hepatocellular carcinoma, melanoma, renal cell or head and neck cancer. Study conclusions and caveats: Relative to CD4+ cells, CD8+ T cells on average had more expanded clones.

Germline V CDR1 and CDR2: LNHNV, YYDKDF (reference sequence). V was shortened by 1 base and J by 5 bases, with 11 bases between the two germline ends. This CDR3 has 14 amino acids. As for this clone: Its specificity is not known.

Assay: immunoSEQ multiplex PCR; the TCRdb copy retains only in-frame clones and omits some. The table shows around 77,000 clones, with about 89% occurring only once. The chain links TRBV15 to TRBJ2-5; D gene ambiguous. The source material was CD4+ or CD8+ T cells sorted from blood, sampled in a trial of the OX40 agonist ivuxolimab. The receptor comes from an adult with an advanced solid tumor such as melanoma, head and neck, liver or kidney cancer. The CDR3 coding sequence is TGTGCCACCAGCAGAGGAAGAGCTCACGAGACCCAGTACTTC. Translating it yields CATSRGRAHETQYF.